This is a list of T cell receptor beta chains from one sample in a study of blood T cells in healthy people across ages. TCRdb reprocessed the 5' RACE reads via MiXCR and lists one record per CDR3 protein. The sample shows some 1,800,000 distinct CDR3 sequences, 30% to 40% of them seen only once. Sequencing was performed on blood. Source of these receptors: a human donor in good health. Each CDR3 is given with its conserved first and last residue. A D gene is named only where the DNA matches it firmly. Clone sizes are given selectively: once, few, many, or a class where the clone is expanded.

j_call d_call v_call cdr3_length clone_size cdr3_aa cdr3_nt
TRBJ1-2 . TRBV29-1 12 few CSVGSGRGGYTF TGCAGCGTTGGGTCAGGAAGAGGGGGCTACACCTTC
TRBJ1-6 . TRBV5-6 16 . CASSLAGGIGNSPLHF TGTGCCAGCAGCTTGGCCGGAGGGATTGGCAATTCACCCCTCCACTTT
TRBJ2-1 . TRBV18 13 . CASSPPNDNEQFF TGTGCCAGCTCGCCACCGAACGACAATGAGCAGTTCTTC
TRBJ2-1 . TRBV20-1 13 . CSARETVNNEQFF TGCAGTGCTAGAGAGACAGTAAACAATGAGCAGTTCTTC
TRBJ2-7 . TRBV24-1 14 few CATSEAGADYEQYF TGTGCCACCAGTGAGGCAGGGGCGGACTACGAGCAGTACTTC
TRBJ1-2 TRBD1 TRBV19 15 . CAGSISGQGMDGYTF TGTGCCGGTAGTATCTCAGGACAGGGGATGGATGGCTACACCTTC
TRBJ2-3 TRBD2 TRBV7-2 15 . CASSSSLAGGDTQYF TGTGCCAGCAGTTCTAGCCTAGCGGGGGGGGATACGCAGTATTTT
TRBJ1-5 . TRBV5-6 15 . CASSLSGRAHQPQHF TGTGCCAGCAGCTTGTCTGGCAGGGCCCATCAGCCCCAGCATTTT
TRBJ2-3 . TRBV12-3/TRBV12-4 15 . CASSASFGGADTQYF TGTGCCAGCAGCGCCTCCTTTGGAGGAGCAGATACGCAGTATTTT
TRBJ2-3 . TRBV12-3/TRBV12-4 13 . CASSWRGSDTQYF TGTGCCAGCAGTTGGAGGGGGTCGGATACGCAGTATTTT
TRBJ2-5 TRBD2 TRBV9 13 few CASSVSGVGTQYF TGTGCCAGCAGCGTAAGCGGGGTTGGGACCCAGTACTTC
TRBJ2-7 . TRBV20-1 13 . CSALPAGRYEQYF TGCAGTGCCCTACCAGCGGGCCGCTACGAGCAGTACTTC
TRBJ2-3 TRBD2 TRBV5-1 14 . CASCTSGSTDTQYF TGCGCCAGCTGTACTAGCGGGAGCACAGATACGCAGTATTTT
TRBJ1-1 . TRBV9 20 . CASSSEAGGGSLSSDTEAFF TGTGCCAGCAGCTCCGAGGCGGGGGGCGGGAGTCTATCTTCGGACACTGAAGCTTTCTTT
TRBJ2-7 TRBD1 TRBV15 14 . CATSDGTDTYEQYF TGTGCCACCAGCGACGGGACAGATACCTACGAGCAGTACTTC
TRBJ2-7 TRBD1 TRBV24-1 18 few CATNDFLPPGQGAYEQYF TGTGCCACCAATGACTTCCTTCCACCGGGACAGGGAGCCTACGAGCAGTACTTC
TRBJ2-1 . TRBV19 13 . CASSEGTAVEQFF TGTGCCAGTAGTGAAGGAACTGCGGTTGAGCAGTTCTTC
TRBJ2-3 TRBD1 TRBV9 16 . CASSLRQGAITDTQYF TGTGCCAGCAGCTTAAGACAGGGGGCGATCACAGATACGCAGTATTTT
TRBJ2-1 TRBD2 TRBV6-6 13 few CASAKAGYNEQFF TGTGCCAGCGCCAAAGCGGGGTACAATGAGCAGTTCTTC
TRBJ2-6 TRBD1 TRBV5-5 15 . CASSGTGAEANVLTF TGTGCCAGCAGCGGAACAGGGGCTGAGGCCAACGTCCTGACTTTC
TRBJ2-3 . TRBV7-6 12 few CASSLGQLTQYF TGTGCCAGCAGCTTAGGACAGCTTACGCAGTATTTT
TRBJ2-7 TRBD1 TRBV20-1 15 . CSARPGTGTTYEQYF TGCAGTGCTAGACCCGGGACAGGGACAACCTACGAGCAGTACTTC
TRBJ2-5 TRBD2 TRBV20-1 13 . CSAFSGAQETQYF TGCAGTGCATTTAGCGGGGCCCAAGAGACCCAGTACTTC
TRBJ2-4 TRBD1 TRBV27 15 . CASSPGQGTQNIQYF TGTGCCAGCAGCCCGGGACAGGGGACCCAAAACATTCAGTACTTC
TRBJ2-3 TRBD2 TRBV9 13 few CASSVSGAGEQYF TGTGCCAGCAGCGTAAGTGGAGCGGGGGAGCAGTATTTT
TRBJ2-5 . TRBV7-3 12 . CASSLKDETQYF TGTGCCAGCAGCTTAAAGGATGAGACCCAGTACTTC
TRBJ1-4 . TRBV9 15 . CASSAFSGTAEKPFF TGTGCCAGCAGCGCATTTTCCGGGACGGCTGAAAAACCGTTTTTT
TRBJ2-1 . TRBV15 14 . CATVPGPIYNEQFF TGTGCCACCGTACCGGGACCGATTTACAATGAGCAGTTCTTC
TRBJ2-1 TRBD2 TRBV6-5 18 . CASSYPTSRGGGYNEQFF TGTGCCAGCAGCTACCCGACTAGCCGAGGCGGTGGATACAATGAGCAGTTCTTC
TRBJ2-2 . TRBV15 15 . CATSRDLLAAGELFF TGTGCCACCAGCAGAGATCTCCTAGCCGCCGGGGAGCTGTTTTTT
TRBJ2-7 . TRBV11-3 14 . CASSLVSGTHEQYF TGTGCCAGCAGCTTAGTTTCAGGGACCCACGAGCAGTACTTC
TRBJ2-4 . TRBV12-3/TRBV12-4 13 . CASKGLAKNIQYF TGTGCCAGCAAGGGCTTAGCCAAAAACATTCAGTACTTC
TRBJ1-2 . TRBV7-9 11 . CASSLVPGYTF TGTGCCAGCAGCTTAGTGCCTGGCTACACCTTC
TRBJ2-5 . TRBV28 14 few CASSFGPPQETQYF TGTGCCAGCAGTTTTGGGCCCCCTCAAGAGACCCAGTACTTC
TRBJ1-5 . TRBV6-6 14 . CASSYEGGSQPQHF TGTGCCAGCAGTTACGAGGGGGGAAGTCAGCCCCAGCATTTT
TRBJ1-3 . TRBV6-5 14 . CASKIQGSGNTIYF TGTGCCAGCAAAATACAGGGATCTGGAAACACCATATATTTT
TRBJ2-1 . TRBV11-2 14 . CASSKASSYNEQFF TGTGCCAGCAGCAAGGCCAGCTCCTACAATGAGCAGTTCTTC
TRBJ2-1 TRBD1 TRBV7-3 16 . CASSSLGGRAHNEQFF TGTGCCAGCAGCTCTCTAGGGGGCCGGGCCCACAATGAGCAGTTCTTC
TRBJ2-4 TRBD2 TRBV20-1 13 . CSASVIFAGEQYF TGCAGTGCTAGTGTGATCTTTGCGGGGGAGCAGTACTTC
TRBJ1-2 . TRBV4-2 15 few CASSQDLGGTYGYTF TGTGCCAGCAGCCAAGATCTGGGAGGTACCTATGGCTACACCTTC
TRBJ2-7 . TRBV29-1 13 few CSADGSSYNEQYF TGCAGCGCCGACGGCAGCTCCTACAATGAGCAGTACTTC
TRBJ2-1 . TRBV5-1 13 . CASSLNGPDEQFF TGCGCCAGCAGCTTGAACGGACCAGATGAGCAGTTCTTC
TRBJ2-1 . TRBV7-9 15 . CASQIRGESDNEQFF TGTGCCAGCCAAATAAGGGGGGAGAGCGACAATGAGCAGTTCTTC
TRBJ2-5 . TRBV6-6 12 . CASSVSHQGQYF TGTGCCAGCAGCGTATCCCACCAGGGCCAGTACTTC
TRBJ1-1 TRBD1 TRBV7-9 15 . CASSPKTGSRTEAFF TGTGCCAGCAGCCCCAAGACAGGGAGTAGGACTGAAGCTTTCTTT
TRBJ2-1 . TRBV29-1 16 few CSVEEGSRSSYNEQFF TGCAGCGTTGAGGAGGGATCCCGTTCCTCCTACAACGAGCAGTTCTTC
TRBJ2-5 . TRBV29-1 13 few CSVEGQEQETQYF TGCAGCGTTGAAGGACAAGAACAAGAGACCCAGTACTTC
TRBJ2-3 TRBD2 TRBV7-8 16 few CASSLLGGGAKDTQYF TGTGCCAGCAGCCTACTTGGCGGGGGGGCGAAAGATACGCAGTATTTT
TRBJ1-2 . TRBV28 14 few CASHYNTGVYGYTF TGTGCCAGCCATTATAATACAGGAGTCTATGGCTACACCTTC
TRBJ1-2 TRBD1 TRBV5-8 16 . CASSLAGTGRLNGYTF TGTGCCAGCAGCTTGGCCGGGACAGGGAGGCTGAATGGCTACACCTTC
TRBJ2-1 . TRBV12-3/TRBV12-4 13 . CASSWGPSNEQFF TGTGCCAGCAGTTGGGGGCCAAGCAATGAGCAGTTCTTC
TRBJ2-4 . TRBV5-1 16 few CASSLSPGKAKNIQYF TGCGCCAGCAGCTTGTCTCCAGGCAAGGCCAAAAACATTCAGTACTTC
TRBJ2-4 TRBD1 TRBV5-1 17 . CASSLGPRTGGKDEQYF TGCGCCAGCAGCTTGGGACCACGGACAGGGGGTAAGGATGAGCAGTACTTC
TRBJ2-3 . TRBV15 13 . CATSIIGRDTQYF TGTGCCACCAGCATAATTGGCAGGGATACGCAGTATTTT
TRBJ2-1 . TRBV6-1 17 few CASGTVTGFQTYNEQFF TGTGCCAGCGGTACGGTAACCGGGTTTCAAACCTACAATGAGCAGTTCTTC
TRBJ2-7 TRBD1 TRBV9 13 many CASSVGTGGEQYF TGTGCCAGCAGCGTCGGGACAGGGGGCGAGCAGTACTTC
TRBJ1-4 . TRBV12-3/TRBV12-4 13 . CASSLGVFEKLFF TGTGCCAGCAGTTTAGGGGTATTTGAAAAACTGTTTTTT
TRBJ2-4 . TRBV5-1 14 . CASSSSRSGDIQYF TGCGCCAGCAGCTCGAGCAGGTCAGGGGACATTCAGTACTTC
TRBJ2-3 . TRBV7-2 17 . CASSLAGGGAPTDTRYF TGTGCCAGCAGCTTAGCTGGTGGGGGGGCCCCAACAGATACGCGGTATTTT
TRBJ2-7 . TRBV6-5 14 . CASSYSITTHEQYF TGTGCCAGCAGTTACTCGATTACCACCCACGAGCAGTACTTC